This T cell receptor beta chain was found in a study of T-cell reconstitution after alpha-beta-depleted transplantation in children. Findings of the study overall: Surviving recipient cells, namely T cells and thymic progenitors, were the source of high day-60 TCRbeta diversity in some patients. Reported findings indicate that, about two months after transplant, alpha-beta T cells came from several hundred expanded clones, which were derived from non-depleted graft cells. When one year had passed after transplant, most T-cell counts and diversity came from newly produced T cells.

This clonotype was recorded a few times. Its antigen remains unknown. Germline V gives CDR1 SGDLS, CDR2 YYNGEE. The CDR3 is 22 residues long. The ends were cut back, 2 bases at V and 2 bases at J, with 29 bases in the middle. Preparation of the TCRbeta library used unique molecular identifiers. Using its own MiXCR run on the PCR reads, TCRdb lists one record per CDR3 protein. The sample consists of about 460,000 distinct CDR3 sequences, about 10% of them appearing once. The chain carries TRBV9 and TRBJ2-6, with D perhaps assigned TRBD1 or TRBD2 (5 bases each). Specimen: PBMCs, mostly from graft donor cells, collected 180 days after TCRalphabeta/CD19-depleted stem cell transplant. This clonotype originated in a female patient aged 2-15 years who had a stem cell transplant for aplastic anemia, so the T cells may come from the graft donor. The CDR3 DNA sequence: TGTGCCAGCAGCGTTTCGATCGGGACGGTAGTCTCATCCCCCCCTGGGGCCAACGTCCTGACTTTC. Protein: CASSVSIGTVVSSPPGANVLTF.